The 25 T cell receptor beta chains below come from one sample, sequenced in a study of T-cell memory formation after mild COVID-19. TCRdb re-called the 5' RACE reads with MiXCR, one entry per CDR3 protein. The table lists about 470,000 distinct CDR3 sequences, around a sixth of them singletons. The sequenced material came from PBMCs or a T cell subset sorted from them (not recorded which). The receptors were sampled from an adult woman who had mild COVID-19 (a few samples of this study predate the infection). Cell type and time point are not known.

A few counts support this clonotype. The CDR3 sequence: CSANPRGELFF. DNA of the CDR3: TGCAGTGCTAATCCGAGGGGGGAGCTGTTTTTT. The chain couples TRBV20-1 to TRBJ2-2; no reliable D call. The germline V and J ends were trimmed by 4 bases and 8 bases, with 8 bases remaining between them. This CDR3 region has 11 residues. CDR1 is DFQATT, CDR2 SNEGSKA, per germline (reference sequence).

This rearrangement joins TRBV29-1 to TRBJ2-1, with 10 bases lining up with TRBD1. The CDR3 totals 12 residues. V trimming: 3 bases; J trimming: 8 bases; junction bases outside the gene matches: 1. Germline V lookup: CDR1 SQVTM, CDR2 ANQGSEA. CDR3 amino acids: CSVETGGYEQFF. CDR3 in DNA: TGCAGCGTTGAGACAGGGGGCTATGAGCAGTTCTTC.

This clonotype was observed many times. V gene TRBV4-1 combines with J gene TRBJ2-7; TRBD1 matches at 9 bases. Germline-derived CDR1 and CDR2 are MGHRA and YSYEKL. The CDR3 runs to 15 residues. Trimming removed 3 bases from V and 5 bases from J; junction bases left unmatched: 8. The CDR3 region is CASSQAGDRANEQYF. The DNA for the CDR3 is TGCGCCAGCAGCCAGGCCGGGGACAGGGCGAACGAGCAGTACTTC.

This clonotype was picked up a small number of times. This sequence joins TRBV12-3 or TRBV12-4 and TRBJ1-5; tentative D call: TRBD1 (6 bases). V lost 4 bases to trimming and J lost 2 bases, with 12 bases between them. The CDR3 extends over 15 amino acids. As DNA, the CDR3 is TGTGCCAGCAGTTCCGGGGGCTTAGGCAATCAGCCCCAGCATTTT. It translates to CASSSGGLGNQPQHF.

The chain employs TRBV7-6 and TRBJ1-2, with no clear D. This CDR3 has 13 residues. The ends were cut back, 5 bases at V and 8 bases at J, with 15 bases in the middle. Germline CDR1 and CDR2: SGHVS and FNYEAQ. CDR3 region: CASSPSRRSGYTF. The CDR3 DNA follows: TGTGCCAGCAGCCCATCCCGGCGTTCCGGCTACACCTTC.

The chain employs TRBV30 and TRBJ1-4; tentative D call: TRBD1 (5 bases). Trimming pared 2 bases from V and 5 bases from J, leaving 12 bases between. This CDR3 comprises 14 residues. Germline CDR1 and CDR2: GTSNPN and SVGIG (reference sequence). CDR3 in amino acids: CAWSTGRDNEKLFF. Here the CDR3 DNA reads TGTGCCTGGAGTACCGGCAGGGACAATGAAAAACTGTTTTTT.

This clonotype was detected only a few times. The V call is TRBV5-1, the J call TRBJ2-2; the D is unclear. Germline lookup yields CDR1 SGHRS and CDR2 YFSETQ. The CDR3 runs 17 residues. Trimming cost V 2 bases and J 0 bases, with 14 bases left between them. For the CDR3, the DNA is TGCGCCAGCAGCTTAGCAGTGATTCCCGCGAACACCGGGGAGCTGTTTTTT. The encoded protein is CASSLAVIPANTGELFF.

Only a few counts were recorded for this clonotype. V gene TRBV19 combines with J gene TRBJ2-3; D is ambiguous. This CDR3 region has 14 residues. V lost 3 bases and J lost 6, with 13 bases in between. CDR1 LNHDA and CDR2 SQIVND come from the germline V gene (reference sequence). The CDR3 here is CASSITRFTDTQYF. CDR3 bases: TGTGCCAGTAGTATTACCAGGTTTACTGATACGCAGTATTTT. Full variable domain (missing parts from reference TRBV19 and TRBJ2-3): DGGITQSPKYLFRKEGQNVTLSCEQNLNHDAMYWYRQDPGQGLRLIYYSQIVNDFQKGDIAEGYSVSREKKESFPLTVTSAQKNPTAFYLCASSITRFTDTQYFGPGTRLTVL.

This chain joins TRBV5-5 and TRBJ2-7; D is ambiguous. The CDR3 loop spans 11 amino acids. Trimming stripped 5 bases from V and 3 bases from J, with 6 bases between. Germline V gene sequence: CDR1 SGHKS, CDR2 YYEKEE (reference sequence). For the CDR3, the DNA is TGTGCCAGCAGGGAGAACTACGAGCAGTACTTC. The encoded protein is CASRENYEQYF.

This clonotype has only a few counts. This sequence joins TRBV23-1 and TRBJ1-1; tentatively, D is TRBD1 (5 bases). TRBV23-1 is designated an ORF whose function remains uncertain. V was trimmed by 3 bases and J by 1 base, leaving 12 bases between them. The CDR3 loop spans 15 amino acids. CDR3 region: CASSHSGHSNTEAFF. The DNA of the CDR3 is TGCGCCAGCAGTCACTCCGGACACTCGAACACTGAAGCTTTCTTT.

There are many counts of this clonotype. The gene calls are TRBV5-1 and TRBJ2-7; 10 bases agree with TRBD2. V lost 4 bases and J lost 0; bases outside the gene matches: 4. This CDR3 spans 15 amino acids. In germline, CDR1 is SGHRS, CDR2 YFSETQ. The CDR3 region is CASSQAGGSSYEQYF. CDR3 nucleotides: TGCGCCAGCAGCCAAGCGGGAGGGAGCTCCTACGAGCAGTACTTC.

This clonotype appeared a few times. The CDR3 sequence is CASSSNGGQGYGYTF. The CDR3 DNA sequence: TGTGCCAGCAGCTCAAATGGGGGTCAGGGCTATGGCTACACCTTC. This sequence joins TRBV7-2 and TRBJ1-2; perhaps TRBD1 as D (5 bases). The CDR3 loop spans 15 amino acids. V was cut by 4 bases and J by 4 bases, with 16 bases left in between. CDR1 and CDR2 from the germline V gene are SGHTA and FQGNSA.

This rearrangement joins TRBV5-1 to TRBJ2-1, with TRBD2 matching over 8 bases. After removal of 0 bases from V and 10 bases from J, the junction contained 15 bases not matched to a gene. The CDR3 covers 17 residues. CDR1 and CDR2 from the germline V gene are SGHRS and YFSETQ. The CDR3, as DNA: TGCGCCAGCAGCTTGGCCGGACCGCGAGCGGGGGTGGGGGAGCAGTTCTTC. Protein product: CASSLAGPRAGVGEQFF.

V and J are TRBV6-1 and TRBJ1-6, with 10 bases matching TRBD1. V trimming: 8 bases; J trimming: 10 bases; junction bases outside the gene matches: 2. Germline V gene lookup returns CDR1 MNHNS and CDR2 SASEGT. This CDR3 comprises 12 residues. CDR3 DNA sequence: TGTGCCAGCGGGACAGGGGAGTCACCCCTCCACTTT. It encodes CASGTGESPLHF.

The V gene is TRBV7-9, the J gene TRBJ1-2; D possibly corresponds to TRBD1 (5 bases). V was trimmed by 5 bases and J by 8 bases, leaving 18 bases between them. CDR3 length equals 14 residues. In germline, CDR1 is SEHNR, CDR2 FQNEAQ (reference sequence). The CDR3 is CASSSSTPGDGYTF. The DNA of the CDR3 is TGTGCCAGCAGCAGCTCAACCCCCGGGGACGGCTACACCTTC.

This chain uses TRBV2 with TRBJ2-3; TRBD2 is a possible D gene (7 bases). Germline V gene sequence: CDR1 SNHLY, CDR2 FYNNEI. Trimming left V 4 bases short and J 1 base short, with 18 bases between. The CDR3 is 17 amino acids. This chain's CDR3 is CASSALGGLVGTDTQYF. Written as DNA, the CDR3 is TGTGCCAGCAGTGCTTTGGGGGGGCTCGTGGGCACAGATACGCAGTATTTT.

About this clonotype: Relative to the germline gene, one junction end is altered; a read error may explain this. V gene TRBV7-7 combines with J gene TRBJ2-1; TRBD2 aligns across 10 bases. The CDR3 has 19 residues. Germline V lookup: CDR1 SSHAT, CDR2 FNYEAQ (reference sequence). CDR3 coding DNA: TGTGCTAGCAGCTTAGCACAAGGACATCAGGCTAGCGGGAGAAATGAGCAGTTCTTC. Amino acids: CASSLAQGHQASGRNEQFF.

This clonotype was detected only a few times. The V call is TRBV15, the J call TRBJ2-1, with 8 bases fitting TRBD2. The CDR3 is made up of 15 amino acids. Germline V gene sequence: CDR1 LNHNV, CDR2 YYDKDF (reference sequence). With 3 bases clipped from V and 7 bases from J, the junction kept 8 bases outside the gene matches. The CDR3 loop reads CATSSERLARNEQFF. CDR3 nucleotides: TGTGCCACCAGCAGTGAGAGACTAGCGCGGAATGAGCAGTTCTTC.

The chain joins TRBV5-1 to TRBJ2-1; 12 positions match TRBD2. The V gene's germline CDR1 is SGHRS and CDR2 YFSETQ. CDR3 length: 14 residues. With 7 bases clipped from V and 7 bases from J, the junction kept 6 bases outside the gene matches. CDR3 sequence reads: CASRRLAGENEQFF. The DNA for the CDR3 is TGCGCCAGCCGTCGACTAGCGGGGGAGAATGAGCAGTTCTTC.

Only a few counts were recorded for this clonotype. The rearrangement joins TRBV27 to TRBJ1-1; no definite D call. The CDR3 sequence is 15 residues long. The V end was cut by 3 bases, the J end by 0 bases, with 11 bases between. Germline CDR1 and CDR2: MNHEY and SMNVEV (reference sequence). In DNA, the CDR3 is TGTGCCAGCAGTTTTTCGTTGGGTGTGAACACTGAAGCTTTCTTT. Encoded protein: CASSFSLGVNTEAFF.

V and J are TRBV3-1 and TRBJ2-7, with D tentatively TRBD1 (5 bases). Deletions cut 0 bases from V and 4 bases from J, with 10 bases between. The CDR3 sequence is 14 residues long. Germline V CDR1 and CDR2: LGHDT, YNNKEL (reference sequence). CDR3 DNA: TGTGCCAGCAGCCAAGATTGGCAGGGTTACGAGCAGTACTTC. It is translated as CASSQDWQGYEQYF.

This clonotype has at least ten counts. The chain couples TRBV20-1 to TRBJ1-2; tentative D call: TRBD1 (6 bases). The CDR3 sequence is 14 residues long. CDR1 is DFQATT and CDR2 is SNEGSKA in the germline V gene (reference sequence). V was clipped by 5 bases and J by 8 bases, with 21 bases between them. The CDR3 DNA reads as TGCAGTGCTGCCCCCACCTATGGGGGCTTGGGCTACACCTTC. It codes for CSAAPTYGGLGYTF.

J is TRBJ1-5 and V is TRBV2; no clear D gene. V was shortened by 6 bases and J by 4 bases, with 10 bases between the two germline ends. Germline values: CDR1 SNHLY, CDR2 FYNNEI. CDR3 length equals 13 residues. DNA of the CDR3: TGTGCCAGCAGCGAGGACCCGAATCAGCCCCAGCATTTT. This gives the protein CASSEDPNQPQHF.

There are a few counts of this clonotype. The rearrangement uses TRBV5-1 and TRBJ1-1; 10 nucleotides match TRBD1. Germline CDR1 SGHRS, CDR2 YFSETQ. This CDR3 is built from 15 residues. The J segment lost 1 base and the V segment lost 4 bases, leaving 4 bases of the junction unmatched. The CDR3 protein is CASSADRGWNTEAFF. The CDR3 bases are TGCGCCAGCAGCGCGGACAGGGGGTGGAACACTGAAGCTTTCTTT.

The chain combines TRBV20-1 with TRBJ1-5, with D unresolved. The CDR3 totals 14 residues. Germline CDR1 is DFQATT and CDR2 is SNEGSKA (reference sequence). CDR3 protein: CSGRQLNSNQPQHF. The CDR3 bases are TGCAGCGGGCGTCAGCTCAATAGCAATCAGCCCCAGCATTTT.